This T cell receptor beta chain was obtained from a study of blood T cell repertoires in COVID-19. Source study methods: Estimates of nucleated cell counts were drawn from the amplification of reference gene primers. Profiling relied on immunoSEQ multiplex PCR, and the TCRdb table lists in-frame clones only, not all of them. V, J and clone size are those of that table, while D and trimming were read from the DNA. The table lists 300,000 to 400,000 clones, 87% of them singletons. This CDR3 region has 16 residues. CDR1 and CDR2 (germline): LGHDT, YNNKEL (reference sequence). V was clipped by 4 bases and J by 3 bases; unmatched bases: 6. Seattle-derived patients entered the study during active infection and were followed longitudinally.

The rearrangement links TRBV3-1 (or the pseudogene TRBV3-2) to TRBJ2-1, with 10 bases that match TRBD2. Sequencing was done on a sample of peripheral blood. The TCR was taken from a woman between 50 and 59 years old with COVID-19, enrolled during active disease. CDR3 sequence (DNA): TGTGCCAGCAGCCTAAATGGACTAGCGGTCTACAATGAGCAGTTCTTC. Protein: CASSLNGLAVYNEQFF.